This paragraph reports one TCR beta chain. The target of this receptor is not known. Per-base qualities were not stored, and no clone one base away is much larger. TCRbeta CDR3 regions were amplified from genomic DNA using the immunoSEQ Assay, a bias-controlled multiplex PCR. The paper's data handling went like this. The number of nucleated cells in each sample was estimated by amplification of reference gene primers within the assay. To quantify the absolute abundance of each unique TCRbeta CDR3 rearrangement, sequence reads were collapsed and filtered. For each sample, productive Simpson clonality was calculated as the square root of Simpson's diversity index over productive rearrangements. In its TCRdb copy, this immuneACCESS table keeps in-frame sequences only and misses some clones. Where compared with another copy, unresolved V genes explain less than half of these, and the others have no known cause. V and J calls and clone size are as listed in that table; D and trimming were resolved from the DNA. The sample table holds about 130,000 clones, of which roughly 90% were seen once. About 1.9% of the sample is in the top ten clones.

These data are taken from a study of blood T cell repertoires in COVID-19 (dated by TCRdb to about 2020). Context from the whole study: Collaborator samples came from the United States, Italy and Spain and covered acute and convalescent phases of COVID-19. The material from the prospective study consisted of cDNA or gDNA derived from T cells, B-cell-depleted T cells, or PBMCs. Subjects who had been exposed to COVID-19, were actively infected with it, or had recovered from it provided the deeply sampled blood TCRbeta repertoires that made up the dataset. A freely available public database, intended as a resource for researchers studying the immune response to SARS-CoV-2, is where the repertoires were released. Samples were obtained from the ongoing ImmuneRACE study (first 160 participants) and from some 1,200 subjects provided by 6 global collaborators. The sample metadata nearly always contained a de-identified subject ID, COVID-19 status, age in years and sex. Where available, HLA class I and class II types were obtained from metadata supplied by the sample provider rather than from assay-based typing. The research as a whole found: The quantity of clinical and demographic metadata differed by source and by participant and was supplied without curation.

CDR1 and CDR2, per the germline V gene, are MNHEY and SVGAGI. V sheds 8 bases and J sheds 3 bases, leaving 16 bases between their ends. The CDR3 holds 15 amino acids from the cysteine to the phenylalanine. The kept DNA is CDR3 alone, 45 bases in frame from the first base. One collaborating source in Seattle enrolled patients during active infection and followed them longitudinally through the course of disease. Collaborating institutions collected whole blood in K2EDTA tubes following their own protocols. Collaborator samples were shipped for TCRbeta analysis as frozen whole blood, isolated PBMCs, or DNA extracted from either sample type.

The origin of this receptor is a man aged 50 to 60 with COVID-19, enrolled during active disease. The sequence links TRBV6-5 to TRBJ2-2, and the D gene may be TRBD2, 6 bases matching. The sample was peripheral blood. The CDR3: CASLMWDSDTGELFF. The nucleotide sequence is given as TGTGCCAGCTTGATGTGGGACTCAGACACCGGGGAGCTGTTTTTT.